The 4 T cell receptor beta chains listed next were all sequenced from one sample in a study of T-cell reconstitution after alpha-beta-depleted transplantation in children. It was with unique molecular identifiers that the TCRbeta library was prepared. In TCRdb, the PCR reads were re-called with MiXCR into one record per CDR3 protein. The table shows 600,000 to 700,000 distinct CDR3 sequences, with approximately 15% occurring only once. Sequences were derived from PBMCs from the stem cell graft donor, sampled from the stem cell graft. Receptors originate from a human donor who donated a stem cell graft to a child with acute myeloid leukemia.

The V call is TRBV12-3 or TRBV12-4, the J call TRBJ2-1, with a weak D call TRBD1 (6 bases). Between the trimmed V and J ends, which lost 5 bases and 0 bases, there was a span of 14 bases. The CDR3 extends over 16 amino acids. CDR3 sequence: CASSIPTGSSYNEQFF. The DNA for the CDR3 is TGTGCCAGCAGTATCCCGACAGGCAGCTCCTACAATGAGCAGTTCTTC.

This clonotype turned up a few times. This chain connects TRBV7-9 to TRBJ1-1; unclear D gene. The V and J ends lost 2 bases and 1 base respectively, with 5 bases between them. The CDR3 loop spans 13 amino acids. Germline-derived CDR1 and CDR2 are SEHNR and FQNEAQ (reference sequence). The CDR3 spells CASSLKQNTEAFF. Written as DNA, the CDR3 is TGTGCCAGCAGCTTAAAACAGAACACTGAAGCTTTCTTT.

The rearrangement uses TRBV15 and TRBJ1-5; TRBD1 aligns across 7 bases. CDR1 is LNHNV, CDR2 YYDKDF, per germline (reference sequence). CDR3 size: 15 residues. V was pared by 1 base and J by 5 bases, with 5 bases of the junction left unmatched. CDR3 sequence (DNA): TGTGCCACCAGCAGAGGGGACAGCAGGCATCAGCCCCAGCATTTT. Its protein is CATSRGDSRHQPQHF.

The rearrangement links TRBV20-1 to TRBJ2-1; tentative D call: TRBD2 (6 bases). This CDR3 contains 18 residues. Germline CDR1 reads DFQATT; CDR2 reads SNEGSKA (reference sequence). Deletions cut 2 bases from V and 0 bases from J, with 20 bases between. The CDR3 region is CSARQHLAVLSSYNEQFF. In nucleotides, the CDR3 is TGCAGTGCTAGACAACATTTAGCGGTCCTGAGCTCCTACAATGAGCAGTTCTTC.